This T cell receptor (beta chain) was profiled in a study of T-cell memory formation after mild COVID-19. TCRdb itself ran the 5' RACE reads through MiXCR, one entry per CDR3 protein. The sample yields fewer than 140,000 distinct CDR3 sequences, roughly 12% seen once. This clonotype was counted a few times. Material: PBMCs or a T cell subset sorted from them (not recorded which). The receptor's source is an adult woman who had mild COVID-19 (a few samples of this study predate the infection). Cell type and time point are not known.

The CDR3 DNA sequence: TGCGCCAGCAGCCAAGGAGAGGGACTCTACGAGCAGTACTTC. It yields the protein CASSQGEGLYEQYF. The chain employs TRBV4-1 and TRBJ2-7; TRBD2 is a possible D gene (6 bases). Germline CDR1 is MGHRA and CDR2 is YSYEKL. The CDR3 runs to 14 residues. Trimming took 1 base from V and 3 from J, leaving 10 bases between them.